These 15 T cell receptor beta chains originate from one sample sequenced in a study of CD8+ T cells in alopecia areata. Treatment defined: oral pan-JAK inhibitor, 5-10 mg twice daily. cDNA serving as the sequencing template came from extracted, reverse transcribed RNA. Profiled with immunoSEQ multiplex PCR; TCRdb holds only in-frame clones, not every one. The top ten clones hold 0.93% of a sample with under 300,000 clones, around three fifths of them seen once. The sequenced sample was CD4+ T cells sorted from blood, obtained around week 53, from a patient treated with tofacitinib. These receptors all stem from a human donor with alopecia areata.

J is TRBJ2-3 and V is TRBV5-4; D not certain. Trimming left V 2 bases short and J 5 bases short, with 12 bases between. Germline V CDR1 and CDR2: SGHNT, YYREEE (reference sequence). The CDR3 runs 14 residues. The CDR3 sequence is CASSFGRRGDTQYF. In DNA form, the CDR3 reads TGTGCCAGCAGCTTCGGCAGGCGTGGAGATACGCAGTATTTT.

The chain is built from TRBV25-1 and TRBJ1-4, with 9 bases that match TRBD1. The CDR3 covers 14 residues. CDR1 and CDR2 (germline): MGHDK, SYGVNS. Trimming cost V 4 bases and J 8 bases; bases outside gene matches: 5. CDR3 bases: TGTGCCAGCAGTGGCGACAGGGGGATCGAAAAACTGTTTTTT. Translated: CASSGDRGIEKLFF. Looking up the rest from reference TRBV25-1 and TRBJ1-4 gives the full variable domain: EADIYQTPRYLVIGTGKKITLECSQTMGHDKMYWYQQDPGMELHLIHYSYGVNSTEKGDLSSESTVSRIRTEHFPLTLESARPSHTSQYLCASSGDRGIEKLFFGSGTQLSVL.

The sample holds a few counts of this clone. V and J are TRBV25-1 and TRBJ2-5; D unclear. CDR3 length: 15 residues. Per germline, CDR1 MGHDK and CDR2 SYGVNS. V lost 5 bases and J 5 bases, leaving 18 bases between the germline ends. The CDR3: CASSPSRTSKETQYF. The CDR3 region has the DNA TGTGCCAGCAGTCCATCGAGGACCTCAAAGGAGACCCAGTACTTC. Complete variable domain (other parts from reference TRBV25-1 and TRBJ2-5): EADIYQTPRYLVIGTGKKITLECSQTMGHDKMYWYQQDPGMELHLIHYSYGVNSTEKGDLSSESTVSRIRTEHFPLTLESARPSHTSQYLCASSPSRTSKETQYFGPGTRLLVL.

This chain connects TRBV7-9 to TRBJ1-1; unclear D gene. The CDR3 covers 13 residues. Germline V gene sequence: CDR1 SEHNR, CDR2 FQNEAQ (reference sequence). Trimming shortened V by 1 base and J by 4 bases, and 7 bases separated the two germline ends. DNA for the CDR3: TGTGCCAGCAGCTTAGTGGAGGGCACTGAAGCTTTCTTT. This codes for CASSLVEGTEAFF.

The CDR3 region is CASSSPTRGFIQPQHF. The CDR3 DNA reads TGTGCCAGCAGCTCCCCAACAAGGGGGTTCATTCAGCCCCAGCATTTT. J is TRBJ1-5 and V is TRBV7-2; possibly TRBD1 for D (6 bases). Between the trimmed V and J ends, which lost 4 bases and 6 bases, there was a span of 19 bases. The CDR3 sequence is 16 residues long. The germline V gene encodes CDR1 SGHTA and CDR2 FQGNSA.

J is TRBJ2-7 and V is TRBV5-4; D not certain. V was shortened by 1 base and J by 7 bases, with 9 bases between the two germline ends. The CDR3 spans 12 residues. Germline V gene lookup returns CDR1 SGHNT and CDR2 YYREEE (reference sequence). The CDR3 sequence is CASSLKTSEQYF. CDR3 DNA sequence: TGTGCCAGCAGCTTGAAGACGTCTGAGCAGTACTTC.

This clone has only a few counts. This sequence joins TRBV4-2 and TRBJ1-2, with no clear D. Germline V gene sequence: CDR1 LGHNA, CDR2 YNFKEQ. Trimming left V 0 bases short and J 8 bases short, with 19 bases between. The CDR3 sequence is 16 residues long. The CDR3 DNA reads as TGTGCCAGCAGCCAAGATTTCGTCCTAGTTGCTATCGGCTACACCTTC. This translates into CASSQDFVLVAIGYTF.

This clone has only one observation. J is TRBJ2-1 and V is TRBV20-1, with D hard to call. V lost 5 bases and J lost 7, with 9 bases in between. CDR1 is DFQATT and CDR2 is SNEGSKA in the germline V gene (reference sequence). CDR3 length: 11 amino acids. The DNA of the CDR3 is TGCAGTGCTCGGGCGACGAATGAGCAGTTCTTC. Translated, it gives CSARATNEQFF.

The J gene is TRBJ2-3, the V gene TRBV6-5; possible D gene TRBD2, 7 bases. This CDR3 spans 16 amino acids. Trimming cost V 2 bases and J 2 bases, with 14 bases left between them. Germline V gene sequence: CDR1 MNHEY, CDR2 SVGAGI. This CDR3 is CASSYRGAASTDTQYF. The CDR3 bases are TGTGCCAGCAGTTACCGGGGGGCGGCTTCCACAGATACGCAGTATTTT.

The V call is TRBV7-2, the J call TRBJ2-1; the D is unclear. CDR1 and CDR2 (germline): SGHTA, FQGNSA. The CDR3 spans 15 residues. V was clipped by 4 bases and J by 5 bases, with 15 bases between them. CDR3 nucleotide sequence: TGTGCCAGCAGCTCCCAAGGGCCCTTAGACAATGAGCAGTTCTTC. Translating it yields CASSSQGPLDNEQFF.

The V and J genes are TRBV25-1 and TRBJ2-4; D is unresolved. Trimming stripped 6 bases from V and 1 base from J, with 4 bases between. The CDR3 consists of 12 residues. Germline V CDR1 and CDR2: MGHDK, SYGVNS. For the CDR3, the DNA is TGTGCCAGCAGAGGGGCCAAAAACATTCAGTACTTC. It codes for CASRGAKNIQYF.

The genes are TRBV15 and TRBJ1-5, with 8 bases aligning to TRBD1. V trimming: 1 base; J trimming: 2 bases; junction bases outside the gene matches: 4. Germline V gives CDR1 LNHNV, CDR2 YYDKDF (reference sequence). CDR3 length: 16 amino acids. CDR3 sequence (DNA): TGTGCCACCAGCAGAGGGGCGGGACAGGGCAATCAGCCCCAGCATTTT. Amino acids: CATSRGAGQGNQPQHF. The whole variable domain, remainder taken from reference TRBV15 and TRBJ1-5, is DAMVIQNPRYQVTQFGKPVTLSCSQTLNHNVMYWYQQKSSQAPKLLFHYYDKDFNNEADTPDNFQSRRPNTSFCFLDIRSPGLGDTAMYLCATSRGAGQGNQPQHFGDGTRLSIL.

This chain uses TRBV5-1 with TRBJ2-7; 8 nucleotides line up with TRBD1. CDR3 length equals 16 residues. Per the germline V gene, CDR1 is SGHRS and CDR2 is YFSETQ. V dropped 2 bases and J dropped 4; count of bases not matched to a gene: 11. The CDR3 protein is CASSFTVAGGKYEQYF. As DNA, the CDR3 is TGCGCCAGCAGCTTCACTGTGGCAGGGGGCAAGTACGAGCAGTACTTC.

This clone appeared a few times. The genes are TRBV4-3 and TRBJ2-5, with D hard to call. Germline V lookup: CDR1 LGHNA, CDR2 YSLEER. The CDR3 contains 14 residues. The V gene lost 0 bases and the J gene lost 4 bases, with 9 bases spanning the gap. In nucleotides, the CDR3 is TGCGCCAGCAGCCAAGATACCCGATTAGAGACCCAGTACTTC. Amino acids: CASSQDTRLETQYF.

CDR3 sequence reads: CASSSFTGMGAGEQYF. The CDR3 coding sequence is TGTGCCAGCAGCTCATTTACAGGGATGGGAGCGGGGGAGCAGTACTTC. This chain uses TRBV9 with TRBJ2-7; TRBD2 might be the D (7 bases). The CDR3 sequence is 16 residues long. V dropped 4 bases and J dropped 7 bases, with 24 bases sitting between them. From germline, CDR1 is SGDLS and CDR2 YYNGEE.